The 22 T cell receptor beta chains reported below all come from one sample, sequenced in a study of cytomegalovirus exposure and HLA in healthy donors. Clones were read by immunoSEQ multiplex PCR, and TCRdb kept only the in-frame ones, dropping some. The sample gives under 200,000 clones, about 96% of which show up once; under 0.9% is in the top ten. Sequences were obtained from PBMCs. The receptors come from a woman under 30 in good health and CMV-seronegative.

V is TRBV5-8 and J is TRBJ2-5; 12 bases align to TRBD2. J was trimmed by 1 base and V by 2 bases; bases with no gene match: 6. The CDR3 has 17 residues. Germline CDR1 is SGHTS and CDR2 is YDEGEE. CDR3 residues: CASSFRTSGTTQETQYF. As DNA, the CDR3 is TGTGCCAGCAGCTTCAGGACTAGCGGGACCACCCAAGAGACCCAGTACTTC.

This chain links TRBV9 with TRBJ2-2; 7 nucleotides align to TRBD1. Germline CDR1 reads SGDLS; CDR2 reads YYNGEE. This CDR3 is 17 amino acids long. Trimming cost V 0 bases and J 0 bases; bases outside gene matches: 5. In DNA, the CDR3 is TGTGCCAGCAGCGTAGGGCGGACAGGCCCGAACACCGGGGAGCTGTTTTTT. Its protein is CASSVGRTGPNTGELFF.

The chain couples TRBV4-3 to TRBJ2-2; a possible D gene is TRBD1 (5 bases). Looked up from germline, CDR1 is LGHNA and CDR2 is YSLEER. The CDR3 loop spans 17 amino acids. Trimming removed 4 bases from V and 7 bases from J, with 22 bases in between. As DNA, the CDR3 is TGCGCCAGCAGCCGGGCCTCGCGGCTTGGTCAGGGCGGGGAGCTGTTTTTT. Its translation is CASSRASRLGQGGELFF.

Worth noting for this clone: This CDR3 fails to terminate in the conserved phenylalanine or tryptophan, so it likely reflects a read error. It is unclear where the CDR3 begins or ends on the DNA, so no DNA is shown, and the CDR3 is as TCRdb lists it. The rearrangement links TRBV9 to TRBJ1-2; whether TRBD1, the table's D call, matches the DNA was not checked. Germline-derived CDR1 and CDR2 are SGDLS and YYNGEE. From its first to its last residue, the CDR3 has 10 amino acids. This CDR3 reads CASRRRDIPR.

The chain is built from TRBV6-5 and TRBJ1-1; D might be TRBD1 (6 bases). This CDR3 region has 13 residues. The V gene's germline CDR1 is MNHEY and CDR2 SVGAGI. Trimming left V 8 bases short and J 0 bases short, with 10 bases between. The CDR3 DNA reads TGTGCCAGCCTCGGACAGTTGAACACTGAAGCTTTCTTT. Residues: CASLGQLNTEAFF.

In DNA, the CDR3 is TGTGCAAGTCGCTTCGCCGCGAGGAGAGGGAAAGGCAATCAGCCCCAGCATTTT. Translation gives CASRFAARRGKGNQPQHF. This chain links TRBV12-2 with TRBJ1-5. TRBV12-2 is a pseudogene locus. This CDR3 region has 18 residues.

The chain joins TRBV9 to TRBJ2-7; TRBD2 agrees at 7 bases. Looked up from germline, CDR1 is SGDLS and CDR2 is YYNGEE. CDR3 length equals 15 residues. With 0 bases clipped from V and 3 bases from J, the junction kept 6 bases outside the gene matches. CDR3 sequence: CASSVGGGTGYEQYF. The CDR3 region has the DNA TGTGCCAGCAGCGTAGGGGGGGGAACCGGCTACGAGCAGTACTTC.

The gene calls are TRBV7-9 and TRBJ2-5; a weak D match, TRBD1 (7 bases). This CDR3 is built from 16 residues. Trimming stripped 5 bases from V and 2 bases from J, with 18 bases between. The V gene's germline CDR1 is SEHNR and CDR2 FQNEAQ (reference sequence). CDR3 in DNA: TGTGCCAGCAGCCACAGCAGGGGGACTCTTCAAGAGACCCAGTACTTC. This codes for CASSHSRGTLQETQYF.

The V and J genes are TRBV11-1 and TRBJ2-5; possible D gene TRBD1, 6 bases. The germline V and J ends were trimmed by 1 base and 1 base, with 16 bases remaining between them. The CDR3 has 17 residues. The germline V gene encodes CDR1 SGHAT and CDR2 FQDESV (reference sequence). This CDR3 is CASSLGEIQGAQETQYF. The CDR3 nucleotides are TGTGCCAGCAGCTTAGGAGAGATACAGGGAGCCCAAGAGACCCAGTACTTC.

The CDR3 sequence: CASSYGDRGYNEQFF. As DNA, the CDR3 is TGTGCCAGCAGTTACGGTGACAGGGGTTACAATGAGCAGTTCTTC. This sequence joins TRBV6-5 and TRBJ2-1, with 8 nucleotides matching TRBD1. The CDR3 runs 15 residues. The trim removed 2 bases at V and 4 bases at J, leaving 4 bases unmatched. CDR1 MNHEY and CDR2 SVGAGI come from the germline V gene.

The chain employs TRBV6-5 and TRBJ1-1, with D possibly TRBD1 on 5 matching bases. V lost 1 base and J lost 5, with 11 bases in between. This CDR3 has 14 residues. Germline values: CDR1 MNHEY, CDR2 SVGAGI. CDR3 region: CASSYWGDETEAFF. The CDR3 DNA reads as TGTGCCAGCAGTTACTGGGGGGATGAGACTGAAGCTTTCTTT.

The gene calls are TRBV19 and TRBJ2-7, with D tentatively TRBD1 (5 bases). The CDR3 spans 15 residues. The V gene's germline CDR1 is LNHDA and CDR2 SQIVND (reference sequence). Trimming removed 1 base from V and 1 base from J, with 11 bases in between. This chain's CDR3 is CASSIVNGQSYEQYF. The CDR3 region has the DNA TGTGCCAGTAGTATAGTGAACGGACAATCCTACGAGCAGTACTTC.

The count of this clone is one. The chain employs TRBV30 and TRBJ1-5; 9 nucleotides line up with TRBD1. With 2 bases clipped from V and 3 bases from J, the junction kept 5 bases outside the gene matches. CDR1 and CDR2 (germline): GTSNPN, SVGIG (reference sequence). The CDR3 covers 15 residues. Here the CDR3 DNA reads TGTGCCTGGAGTAGTGGACAGGGGAACAATCAGCCCCAGCATTTT. It translates to CAWSSGQGNNQPQHF.

J is TRBJ2-3 and V is TRBV9, with a possible D match to TRBD2 (5 bases). The germline V gene has CDR1 SGDLS and CDR2 YYNGEE. This CDR3 has 15 amino acids. The germline V and J ends were trimmed by 0 bases and 1 base, with 9 bases remaining between them. The CDR3 DNA reads as TGTGCCAGCAGCGTAGTTGACGGGGGCACAGATACGCAGTATTTT. This codes for CASSVVDGGTDTQYF. Looking up the rest from reference TRBV9 and TRBJ2-3 gives the full variable domain: DSGVTQTPKHLITATGQRVTLRCSPRSGDLSVYWYQQSLDQGLQFLIQYYNGEERAKGNILERFSAQQFPDLHSELNLSSLELGDSALYFCASSVVDGGTDTQYFGPGTRLTVL.

The chain recombines TRBV4-3 with TRBJ1-4, with 8 bases matching TRBD1. Per germline, CDR1 LGHNA and CDR2 YSLEER. There are 17 residues in the CDR3. V dropped 0 bases and J dropped 5; count of bases not matched to a gene: 8. The CDR3 sequence is CASSQEAKQGVNEKLFF. The CDR3 nucleotides are TGCGCCAGCAGCCAAGAAGCCAAACAGGGGGTGAATGAAAAACTGTTTTTT.

The chain is built from TRBV7-2 and TRBJ2-7; D not certain. CDR3 length: 13 residues. The germline CDR1 and CDR2 sequences are SGHTA and FQGNSA. V was shortened by 2 bases and J by 2 bases, with 7 bases between the two germline ends. This chain's CDR3 is CASSLIATYEQYF. In DNA, the CDR3 is TGTGCCAGCAGCTTAATAGCAACCTACGAGCAGTACTTC.

This sequence joins TRBV5-4 and TRBJ2-1; 13 bases are a match to TRBD2. V shed 6 bases and J 7 bases; nucleotides not matched to a gene: 7. Germline CDR1 SGHNT, CDR2 YYREEE (reference sequence). This CDR3 contains 15 residues. The CDR3 here is CASTVGTSGVNEQFF. The CDR3 DNA reads TGTGCCAGCACGGTAGGGACTAGCGGGGTTAATGAGCAGTTCTTC.

The CDR3 region is CASSPGQGFTDTQYF. CDR3 bases: TGTGCCAGTAGCCCGGGACAGGGGTTCACAGATACGCAGTATTTT. The chain is built from TRBV19 and TRBJ2-3, with 10 bases identical to TRBD1. Germline V lookup: CDR1 LNHDA, CDR2 SQIVND (reference sequence). V lost 6 bases, J lost 2 bases, and 5 bases stayed unmatched. This CDR3 has 15 residues. Looking up the rest from reference TRBV19 and TRBJ2-3 gives the full variable domain: DGGITQSPKYLFRKEGQNVTLSCEQNLNHDAMYWYRQDPGQGLRLIYYSQIVNDFQKGDIAEGYSVSREKKESFPLTVTSAQKNPTAFYLCASSPGQGFTDTQYFGPGTRLTVL.

The chain recombines TRBV4-1 with TRBJ1-1; possibly TRBD1 for D (6 bases). The germline V and J ends were trimmed by 4 bases and 1 base, with 10 bases remaining between them. The CDR3 is made up of 14 amino acids. Germline V lookup: CDR1 MGHRA, CDR2 YSYEKL. CDR3 sequence: CASSRGQKNTEAFF. The CDR3, as DNA: TGCGCCAGCAGCCGGGGACAAAAGAACACTGAAGCTTTCTTT.

The rearrangement joins TRBV30 to TRBJ2-6; D is ambiguous. CDR1 GTSNPN and CDR2 SVGIG come from the germline V gene (reference sequence). V lost 6 bases and J 0 bases, leaving 12 bases between the germline ends. The CDR3 runs to 15 residues. CDR3 protein: CACQSLNSGANVLTF. CDR3 bases: TGTGCCTGCCAAAGCCTAAACTCTGGGGCCAACGTCCTGACTTTC. The full variable domain, completed using reference TRBV30 and TRBJ2-6, is SQTIHQWPATLVQPVGSPLSLECTVEGTSNPNLYWYRQAAGRGLQLLFYSVGIGQISSEVPQNLSASRPQDRQFILSSKKLLLSDSGFYLCACQSLNSGANVLTFGAGSRLTVL.

The V and J genes are TRBV6-1 and TRBJ2-1; TRBD2 matches 10 bases. Germline V gene lookup returns CDR1 MNHNS and CDR2 SASEGT. V lost 4 bases, J lost 7 bases, and 7 bases stayed unmatched. There are 15 residues in the CDR3. The DNA of the CDR3 is TGTGCCAGCAGTGTAATAGCGGGGGGCCGGAATGAGCAGTTCTTC. Its translation: CASSVIAGGRNEQFF.

This chain connects TRBV4-1 to TRBJ2-2; TRBD1 agrees at 8 bases. Germline loops: CDR1 MGHRA, CDR2 YSYEKL. V lost 4 bases and J lost 6; bases outside the gene matches: 13. The CDR3 covers 17 residues. This CDR3 is CASSRANRGSYAGELFF. The CDR3 bases are TGCGCCAGCAGCCGAGCAAACAGGGGGTCATATGCCGGGGAGCTGTTTTTT.